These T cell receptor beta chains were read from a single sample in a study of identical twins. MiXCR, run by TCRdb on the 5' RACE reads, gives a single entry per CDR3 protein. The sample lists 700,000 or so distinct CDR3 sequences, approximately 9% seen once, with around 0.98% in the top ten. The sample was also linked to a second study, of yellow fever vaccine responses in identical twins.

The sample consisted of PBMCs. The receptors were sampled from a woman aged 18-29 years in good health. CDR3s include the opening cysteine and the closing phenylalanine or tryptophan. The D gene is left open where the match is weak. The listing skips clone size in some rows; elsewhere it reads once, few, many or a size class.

CSLTRAGKSYEQYF | TGCAGTTTAACTAGGGCGGGGAAGTCCTACGAGCAGTACTTC | TRBV20-1 | few | TRBJ2-7 | NA
CASTETRRGAEQFF | TGTGCCAGCACCGAAACCCGGAGGGGAGCTGAGCAGTTCTTC | TRBV6-1 | NA | TRBJ2-1 | NA
CASSESTAVQETQYF | TGTGCCAGCAGTGAAAGTACAGCAGTTCAAGAGACCCAGTACTTC | TRBV25-1 | NA | TRBJ2-5 | NA
CASSLERRAGTRIHIQYF | NA | TRBV11-2 | NA | TRBJ2-4 | NA
CASKLKGAYNEQFF | TGTGCCAGCAAATTAAAGGGAGCCTACAATGAGCAGTTCTTC | TRBV7-9 | few | TRBJ2-1 | NA
CASSLGPLGGFNEQFF | TGTGCCAGCAGCTTGGGACCCCTCGGCGGTTTCAATGAGCAGTTCTTC | TRBV7-2 | NA | TRBJ2-1 | NA
CASSEAGSSSYNEQFF | TGTGCCAGCAGCGAGGCCGGGTCTAGCTCCTACAATGAGCAGTTCTTC | TRBV7-6 | many | TRBJ2-1 | NA
CASNLAGLADRDTQYF | TGTGCCAGCAACCTGGCGGGACTAGCGGACCGAGATACGCAGTATTTT | TRBV7-2 | few | TRBJ2-3 | TRBD2
CASSLTSGVSYNEQFF | TGTGCCAGCAGCTTAACTAGCGGGGTCTCCTACAATGAGCAGTTCTTC | TRBV7-9 | many | TRBJ2-1 | TRBD2
CSVDVEPGELFF | TGCAGCGTTGACGTAGAGCCCGGGGAGCTGTTTTTT | TRBV29-1 | many | TRBJ2-2 | NA
CASTPAWNINEQFF | TGTGCCAGCACCCCTGCTTGGAACATCAATGAGCAGTTCTTC | TRBV7-8 | NA | TRBJ2-1 | NA
CASSLAVGGALWDTEAFF | TGTGCCAGCAGCTTAGCGGTGGGGGGGGCCCTTTGGGACACTGAAGCTTTCTTT | TRBV11-1 | few | TRBJ1-1 | NA
CASSLAAGGFGETQYF | TGTGCCAGCAGCTTAGCCGCCGGGGGCTTCGGGGAGACCCAGTACTTC | TRBV5-6 | NA | TRBJ2-5 | NA
CASGKGADEQFF | TGTGCTAGTGGTAAAGGGGCGGATGAGCAGTTCTTC | TRBV12-5 | NA | TRBJ2-1 | NA
CASSSAGPIKTQYF | TGTGCCAGCTCATCGGCAGGGCCTATCAAGACCCAGTACTTC | TRBV18 | few | TRBJ2-5 | NA
CASSSQGIVGEAFF | TGTGCCAGCAGCTCGCAGGGGATCGTTGGTGAAGCTTTCTTT | TRBV7-9 | many | TRBJ1-1 | NA
CATSRDPGTSGGYEQYF | TGTGCCACCAGCAGAGATCCAGGGACCAGCGGGGGCTACGAGCAGTACTTC | TRBV15 | many | TRBJ2-7 | TRBD2
CASSYSMDNEKLFF | TGTGCCAGCAGTTACTCGATGGACAACGAAAAACTGTTTTTT | TRBV6-5 | few | TRBJ1-4 | NA
CASSQGRTGSYEQYF | TGCGCCAGCAGCCAAGGGCGTACGGGTTCCTACGAGCAGTACTTC | TRBV4-3 | few | TRBJ2-7 | NA
CASSFEPQETQYF | TGTGCCAGCAGCTTCGAGCCCCAAGAGACCCAGTACTTC | TRBV7-9 | NA | TRBJ2-5 | NA
CASSFRAEFEQFF | TGTGCCAGCAGTTTTCGGGCCGAATTTGAGCAGTTCTTC | TRBV28 | few | TRBJ2-1 | NA
CASSFPQSGSYEQYF | TGTGCCAGCAGTTTCCCCCAATCGGGCTCCTACGAGCAGTACTTC | TRBV12-3/TRBV12-4 | NA | TRBJ2-7 | NA
CASSPQNTEAFF | TGTGCCAGCAGCCCTCAAAACACTGAAGCTTTCTTT | TRBV5-4 | few | TRBJ1-1 | NA
CASSFSSGRSSNTGELFF | TGTGCCAGCAGCTTCAGTAGCGGGAGGTCATCGAACACCGGGGAGCTGTTTTTT | TRBV5-6 | few | TRBJ2-2 | TRBD2
CASSQAIRGDEQYF | TGTGCCAGCAGCCAAGCAATAAGGGGCGACGAGCAGTACTTC | TRBV4-2 | NA | TRBJ2-7 | NA
CATSRGQAGGLTDTQYF | TGTGCCACCAGCAGAGGGCAAGCGGGCGGGCTCACAGATACGCAGTATTTT | TRBV15 | NA | TRBJ2-3 | NA
CASSLPGDSGDMNTEAFF | TGTGCCAGCAGCTTACCTGGGGACAGTGGAGACATGAACACTGAAGCTTTCTTT | TRBV7-6 | few | TRBJ1-1 | TRBD1
CASSARGRNTQYF | TGTGCCAGCAGTGCGAGGGGTCGAAATACGCAGTATTTT | TRBV27 | NA | TRBJ2-3 | NA
CASSPRLAGHEQYF | TGTGCCAGCAGTCCAAGACTAGCGGGCCACGAGCAGTACTTC | TRBV28 | few | TRBJ2-7 | TRBD2
CASSSSSGGSHNEQFF | TGTGCCAGCAGTTCCTCGTCAGGGGGCTCCCACAATGAGCAGTTCTTC | TRBV28 | NA | TRBJ2-1 | TRBD1
CASSLDGGSTEAFF | TGCGCCAGCAGCTTGGACGGAGGGTCCACTGAAGCTTTCTTT | TRBV5-1 | many | TRBJ1-1 | NA
CSVEGVDSAGELFF | TGCAGCGTTGAAGGCGTGGATTCAGCCGGGGAGCTGTTTTTT | TRBV29-1 | many | TRBJ2-2 | NA
CASSLRGRGLDEQFF | TGTGCCAGCAGCTTAAGAGGCAGGGGTTTAGATGAGCAGTTCTTC | TRBV7-3 | few | TRBJ2-1 | NA
CASSLAAWGRSINEQFF | TGTGCCAGCAGCCTAGCCGCTTGGGGGAGATCGATCAATGAGCAGTTCTTC | TRBV5-6 | NA | TRBJ2-1 | NA
CSARELAGSDSGELFF | TGCAGTGCTAGAGAACTAGCGGGATCAGACTCCGGGGAGCTGTTTTTT | TRBV20-1 | few | TRBJ2-2 | TRBD2
CASSGGRGEDFF | TGTGCCAGCAGTGGCGGGCGGGGAGAGGATTTCTTT | TRBV7-9 | NA | TRBJ1-1 | NA
CSAIFDPYEQYF | TGCAGTGCTATTTTCGACCCCTACGAGCAGTACTTC | TRBV20-1 | many | TRBJ2-7 | NA
CASSYAARTVDEQFF | TGTGCCAGCAGTTACGCGGCCAGAACCGTGGATGAGCAGTTCTTC | TRBV6-2/TRBV6-3 | many | TRBJ2-1 | NA
CASSYATSAEQYF | TGTGCCAGCAGTTACGCGACTAGCGCGGAGCAGTACTTC | TRBV6-6 | NA | TRBJ2-7 | TRBD2